This TCR beta chain stems from a study of blood T cell repertoires in COVID-19. Across the study: Collection of acute and convalescent COVID-19 samples took place in the United States, Italy and Spain. The analysed material was cDNA or gDNA that came from T cells, B-cell-depleted T cells, or PBMCs.

Methods used by the authors: Amplifying reference gene primers gave estimates of nucleated cell counts. Profiled with immunoSEQ multiplex PCR; TCRdb holds only in-frame clones, not every one. V and J calls and clone size are those listed in that table; D and trimming were worked out from the DNA. Altogether about 210,000 clones are present, approximately 85% being singletons, with the ten largest covering roughly 5.3%. It was during active infection that Seattle patients were enrolled and then longitudinally followed. The germline V gene encodes CDR1 SGHTA and CDR2 FQGTGA. Trimming removed 1 base from V and 6 bases from J, with 13 bases in between. This CDR3 contains 14 residues. This clone has a handful of counts.

Sequenced: peripheral blood. This receptor was identified in a man aged 45-65 years with COVID-19, enrolled during active disease. The rearrangement links TRBV7-3 to TRBJ2-7, with D possibly matching TRBD1 (6 bases). CDR3 bases: TGTGCCAGCAGCTTAAGCAGGGGTGCTTCCGAGCAGTACTTC. Translating gives CASSLSRGASEQYF.